Below, 26 T cell receptor beta chains from the same sample are listed, as sequenced in a study of blood T cell repertoires in COVID-19. Generated by immunoSEQ multiplex PCR, the TCRdb table keeps only in-frame clones and is missing some. The data show about 260,000 clones, around 90% seen once. The sample consisted of peripheral blood. These receptors were taken from a human donor in a cohort sampled during active COVID-19.

The CDR3 sequence: CASSLAFGLAGGPEEQYF. The CDR3 DNA reads as TGTGCCAGCAGCCTCGCGTTTGGACTAGCGGGAGGGCCGGAAGAGCAGTACTTC. The rearrangement links TRBV3-1 (or the pseudogene TRBV3-2) to TRBJ2-7, with 15 bases fitting TRBD2. This CDR3 has 18 residues. Per the germline V gene, CDR1 is LGHDT and CDR2 is YNNKEL (reference sequence). J was trimmed by 7 bases and V by 4 bases; bases with no gene match: 14.

J is TRBJ2-7 and V is TRBV28; D is unclear. Trimming left V 6 bases short and J 2 bases short, with 11 bases between. The CDR3 extends over 13 amino acids. CDR1 and CDR2 from the germline V gene are MDHEN and SYDVKM. CDR3 nucleotides: TGTGCCAGCAGCCTTCTCTTAACCTACGAGCAGTACTTC. Residues: CASSLLLTYEQYF.

V is TRBV3-1 (or the pseudogene TRBV3-2) and J is TRBJ1-2; 7 nucleotides match TRBD1. Unmatched junction bases numbered 6, after V lost 0 bases and J lost 2 bases. This CDR3 spans 16 amino acids. Per the germline V gene, CDR1 is LGHDT and CDR2 is YNNKEL (reference sequence). The CDR3 sequence: CASSQEFPTGNYGYTF. CDR3 nucleotide sequence: TGTGCCAGCAGCCAAGAATTCCCGACAGGGAACTATGGCTACACCTTC.

In DNA form, the CDR3 reads TGTGCCAGCAGCTTAGCCGGTCAAGACTACGAGCAGTACTTC. It specifies CASSLAGQDYEQYF. This chain connects TRBV7-2 to TRBJ2-7; D remains unclear. Germline assignment: CDR1 SGHTA and CDR2 FQGNSA. Deletions cut 0 bases from V and 3 bases from J, with 9 bases between. This CDR3 has 14 residues.

V usage is TRBV19 and J usage is TRBJ2-6, with TRBD2 as a possible D gene (5 bases). Trimming took 7 bases from V and 0 from J, leaving 19 bases between them. Germline values: CDR1 LNHDA, CDR2 SQIVND (reference sequence). The CDR3 runs to 18 residues. CDR3 DNA sequence: TGTGCCAGTACCTGGGGAGTGCCCTCCCGCTCTGGGGCCAACGTCCTGACTTTC. It translates to CASTWGVPSRSGANVLTF.

The chain has TRBV5-6 and TRBJ2-7; 13 bases are a match to TRBD2. CDR1 is SGHDT and CDR2 is YYEEEE in the germline V gene. This CDR3 is 15 amino acids long. The junction had 6 bases not matched to a gene; V was cut back by 5 bases and J by 4 bases. CDR3 bases: TGTGCCAGCAGGGGACTAGCGGGAAACTTGTACGAGCAGTACTTC. The encoded protein is CASRGLAGNLYEQYF.

The rearrangement uses TRBV7-2 and TRBJ2-7; 10 bases match TRBD2. The CDR3 contains 16 residues. The J segment lost 2 bases and the V segment lost 2 bases, leaving 6 bases of the junction unmatched. The germline V gene encodes CDR1 SGHTA and CDR2 FQGNSA. The chain's CDR3 is CASSLSSGGNPYEQYF. CDR3 nucleotides: TGTGCCAGCAGCTTAAGTAGCGGGGGGAACCCCTACGAGCAGTACTTC.

A few counts support this clone. This rearrangement joins TRBV25-1 to TRBJ1-3; no clear D gene. The V end was cut by 3 bases, the J end by 4 bases, with 7 bases between. Germline-derived CDR1 and CDR2 are MGHDK and SYGVNS. CDR3 length equals 13 residues. The CDR3 nucleotides are TGTGCCAGCAGTGATACGGGGGGAAACACCATATATTTT. It yields the protein CASSDTGGNTIYF.

The chain is built from TRBV9 and TRBJ1-1; TRBD1 might be the D (6 bases). The CDR3 length is 15 residues. V gave up 3 bases and J gave up 2 bases, with 14 bases separating them. From germline, CDR1 is SGDLS and CDR2 YYNGEE. Here the CDR3 reads CASSAPGTLNTEAFF. The CDR3 DNA sequence: TGTGCCAGCAGCGCCCCCGGGACACTTAACACTGAAGCTTTCTTT.

J is TRBJ2-7 and V is TRBV15, with 7 bases identical to TRBD2. Per the germline V gene, CDR1 is LNHNV and CDR2 is YYDKDF (reference sequence). The CDR3 contains 14 residues. The J segment lost 3 bases and the V segment lost 1 base, leaving 3 bases of the junction unmatched. DNA for the CDR3: TGTGCCACCAGCAGAGCGGGAGGTCTCTACGAGCAGTACTTC. Translated, it gives CATSRAGGLYEQYF.

This chain joins TRBV21-1 and TRBJ1-1; whether TRBD1, the table's D call, matches the DNA was not checked. TRBV21-1 corresponds to a pseudogene. The CDR3 is 16 residues long. CDR3 protein: CASSNRSRTGNTEAFF. CDR3 DNA sequence: TGTGCCAGCAGCAATCGATCGCGGACAGGGAACACTGAAGCTTTCTTT.

The chain links TRBV11-3 to TRBJ2-7, with TRBD1 matching over 9 bases. The CDR3 contains 16 residues. CDR1 is SGHNT, CDR2 YENEEA, per germline. V was clipped by 1 base and J by 3 bases; unmatched bases: 7. The CDR3, as DNA: TGTGCCAGCAGCTTAGCCTATGGACAGGGGATCTACGAGCAGTACTTC. This encodes CASSLAYGQGIYEQYF.

The V gene is TRBV7-9, the J gene TRBJ2-7, with D tentatively TRBD2 (6 bases). Germline V gene lookup returns CDR1 SEHNR and CDR2 FQNEAQ (reference sequence). Trimming cost V 0 bases and J 3 bases, with 9 bases left between them. The CDR3 runs to 14 residues. The DNA of the CDR3 is TGTGCCAGCAGCTTAGCGTCCGGGGGCTACGAGCAGTACTTC. The encoded protein is CASSLASGGYEQYF.

This clone was detected only a few times. The rearrangement links TRBV14 to TRBJ2-7; D is undetermined. CDR3 length: 11 residues. V was pared by 3 bases and J by 7 bases, with 7 bases between. Germline CDR1 is SGHDN and CDR2 is FVKESK. CDR3 sequence (DNA): TGTGCCAGCAGCCATAGTTGGGAGCAGTACTTC. Protein sequence: CASSHSWEQYF.

This CDR3 reads CSVERLAGGKASYEQYF. The CDR3 nucleotides read TGCAGCGTTGAAAGACTGGCAGGGGGAAAGGCCTCCTACGAGCAGTACTTC. The chain has TRBV29-1 and TRBJ2-7, with 7 bases that match TRBD1. V dropped 2 bases and J dropped 0; count of bases not matched to a gene: 13. The V gene's germline CDR1 is SQVTM and CDR2 ANQGSEA. The CDR3 length is 17 residues.

This clone was observed once. This chain links TRBV4-1 with TRBJ2-7; 9 bases line up with TRBD1. V trimming: 4 bases; J trimming: 2 bases; junction bases outside the gene matches: 3. Germline V lookup: CDR1 MGHRA, CDR2 YSYEKL. CDR3 length: 14 amino acids. The CDR3 DNA follows: TGCGCCAGCAGCCGGACAGGGGCAACCTACGAGCAGTACTTC. This codes for CASSRTGATYEQYF.

The chain is built from TRBV4-3 and TRBJ2-1; tentative D call: TRBD2 (5 bases). The germline CDR1 and CDR2 sequences are LGHNA and YSLEER. With 1 base removed from V and 6 bases from J, the gap between germline ends came to 7 bases. The CDR3 is 13 amino acids. The CDR3 DNA is TGCGCCAGCAGCCAAGGGACTGTCAATGAGCAGTTCTTC. It yields the protein CASSQGTVNEQFF.

This sequence joins TRBV10-3 and TRBJ1-2; D ambiguous. V was cut by 4 bases and J by 1 base, with 7 bases left in between. Germline CDR1 ENHRY, CDR2 SYGVKD. The CDR3 runs 13 residues. The CDR3 bases are TGTGCCATCAGTGTGGCGGATAACTATGGCTACACCTTC. Its translation: CAISVADNYGYTF.

The genes are TRBV28 and TRBJ1-4; 7 positions match TRBD1. CDR1 is MDHEN, CDR2 SYDVKM, per germline. V shed 6 bases and J 6 bases; nucleotides not matched to a gene: 10. The CDR3 runs 15 residues. The CDR3 DNA reads TGTGCCAGCAGAACCCCGGACAGGCGAGATGAAAAACTGTTTTTT. Protein product: CASRTPDRRDEKLFF.

The chain combines TRBV7-9 with TRBJ1-5, with D perhaps matching TRBD1 (5 bases). The V gene lost 5 bases and the J gene lost 8 bases, with 16 bases spanning the gap. The CDR3 is made up of 14 amino acids. In germline, CDR1 is SEHNR, CDR2 FQNEAQ (reference sequence). The CDR3 coding sequence is TGTGCCAGCAGCACCGACAGTGGATACGAGCCCCAGCATTTT. This gives the protein CASSTDSGYEPQHF.

The rearrangement links TRBV6-6 to TRBJ1-2; TRBD1 agrees at 7 bases. The CDR3 contains 15 residues. With V trimmed by 0 bases and J by 4 bases, 5 bases remained unmatched. In germline, CDR1 is MNHNY, CDR2 SVGAGI (reference sequence). CDR3 nucleotides: TGTGCCAGCAGTTACTCGAGGGACAGTTCCTATGGCTACACCTTC. Its translation is CASSYSRDSSYGYTF.

V and J are TRBV19 and TRBJ1-3; D gene ambiguous. The germline V and J ends were trimmed by 7 bases and 3 bases, with 16 bases remaining between them. Per germline, CDR1 LNHDA and CDR2 SQIVND (reference sequence). The CDR3 has 15 residues. As DNA, the CDR3 is TGTGCCAGTACCATTGACACCGTATTTGGAAACACCATATATTTT. This gives the protein CASTIDTVFGNTIYF.

This clone occurred once. This chain connects TRBV6-2 or TRBV6-3 to TRBJ2-7; 12 nucleotides match TRBD2. CDR1 MNHEY and CDR2 SVGEGT come from the germline V gene. This CDR3 region has 19 residues. V shed 2 bases, J shed 3 bases, and the junction held 14 bases outside the gene matches. CDR3 residues: CASSYLTSGSPLNYYEQYF. CDR3 nucleotides: TGTGCCAGCAGTTACCTGACTAGCGGGAGCCCGCTTAATTACTACGAGCAGTACTTC.

This chain links TRBV7-3 with TRBJ2-7, with 7 bases aligning to TRBD1. The CDR3 extends over 13 amino acids. The V and J ends lost 4 bases and 12 bases, in that order; junction bases with no gene match: 12. In germline, CDR1 is SGHTA, CDR2 FQGTGA. The CDR3 here is CASSSDRETLVYF. DNA for the CDR3: TGTGCCAGCAGCTCCGACAGGGAAACCTTGGTGTACTTC.

The CDR3 sequence: CASSSTSTGRNTIYF. The CDR3 nucleotides are TGTGCCAGCAGCTCAACTTCGACAGGGAGAAACACCATATATTTT. V and J are TRBV7-2 and TRBJ1-3; TRBD1 aligns across 7 bases. V was pared by 4 bases and J by 5 bases, with 8 bases of the junction left unmatched. The CDR3 sequence is 15 residues long. Germline assignment: CDR1 SGHTA and CDR2 FQGNSA.

V gene TRBV7-2 combines with J gene TRBJ1-1; a possible D gene is TRBD1 (6 bases). The CDR3 runs 15 residues. The V gene's germline CDR1 is SGHTA and CDR2 FQGNSA. The V end was cut by 1 base, the J end by 10 bases, with 19 bases between. For the CDR3, the DNA is TGTGCCAGCAGCTTAGGTGGGGGCAGTGGGTACGGAGCTTTCTTT. Encoded protein: CASSLGGGSGYGAFF.